This is a list of T cell receptor beta chains from one sample in a study of T cells in Graves' hyperthyroidism and ophthalmopathy. TCRdb analysed the multiplex PCR reads with MiXCR anew, one entry per CDR3 protein. The sample lists about 570,000 distinct CDR3 sequences, 46% seen once, with roughly 19% in the top ten. What was sequenced was peripheral blood or thyroid tissue (not recorded which). The source is an adult woman with Graves' disease, either hyperthyroidism or ophthalmopathy (not recorded which). The CDR3 runs from the conserved cysteine through the conserved F or W.

>14|TRBV5-4
CASSFSAKTYEQYF
>15|TRBV6-1
CASRRGEGGRRPQHF
>13|TRBV20-1
CSASQDRFYEQYF
>14|TRBV20-1
CSARAGTSGYEQYF
>12|TRBV27
CATWDSPYGQYF
>13|TRBV7-2
CASSLRSYYGYTF
>12|TRBV2
CASSDNTETQYF
>15|TRBV18
CASSPFAEPKETQYF
>14|TRBV20-1
CSALPGTLNTEAFF
>17|TRBV7-3
CASSLFPREGWQETQYF
>12|TRBV7-9
CASSEGWSGYTF
>13|TRBV7-4
CASNPLRYYGYTF